Below, one T cell receptor (beta chain) is given with its context. This clone was counted at least ten times. Its antigen is currently not known. Qualities for individual bases were not recorded, and no much larger clone is one base off. TCRbeta CDR3 regions were amplified from genomic DNA by means of the immunoSEQ Assay, a bias-controlled multiplex PCR. The authors' pipeline ran thus. The number of nucleated cells in each sample was estimated by amplification of reference gene primers within the assay. To quantify the absolute abundance of each unique TCRbeta CDR3 rearrangement, sequence reads were collapsed and filtered. Productive Simpson clonality was computed per sample as the square root of Simpson's diversity index over productive rearrangements. The table was pulled from immuneACCESS by TCRdb, which kept in-frame rearrangements only. Such tables lose some clones; where checked, under half of the loss comes from unresolved V genes, and the rest has no known cause. V, J and clone size reflect that table, while D and trimming were determined from the DNA. The sample records a few hundred thousand clones, about 85% of which are singletons. The ten biggest clones cover more than 6.5% of the sample.

These data originate in a study of blood T cell repertoires in COVID-19 (dated by TCRdb to between 2020 and 2021). At the level of the whole study: The collaborator samples originated in the United States, Italy and Spain and spanned the acute and convalescent phases of COVID-19. The material from the prospective study consisted of cDNA or gDNA derived from T cells, B-cell-depleted T cells, or PBMCs. Deeply sampled blood TCRbeta repertoires from subjects exposed to, actively infected with, or recovered from COVID-19 were included in the dataset. The repertoires were made available in a free public database intended to serve as a resource for research on the immune response to SARS-CoV-2. The samples were drawn from the first 160 participants of the ongoing ImmuneRACE study and from roughly 1,300 subjects provided by 6 global collaborators. The sample metadata nearly always contained a de-identified subject ID, COVID-19 status, age in years and sex. Where HLA class I and class II types were available, the types were taken from metadata supplied by the sample provider, not from assay-based typing. The research as a whole found: The quantity of clinical and demographic metadata differed by source and by participant and was supplied without curation.

CDR1 is given as MNHEY and CDR2 as SVGAGI, both from the germline V gene. V has 0 bases trimmed and J has 7 bases trimmed; junction bases matching no gene number 3. CDR3 length: 15 amino acids, cysteine to phenylalanine. Of all the DNA, just the CDR3 is kept, 45 bases in frame from base 1. Participants in the prospective study were aged roughly 18 to 100 years, lived in 20 to 25 United States geographic areas, and enrolled through a virtual design. In the prospective study, cohorts were assigned on the basis of participant-reported clinical history obtained from a screening survey and a study questionnaire. Exposed participants had been in contact, within 2 weeks of entering the study, with a person who had a PCR-confirmed or clinician-diagnosed case of COVID-19. In the prospective study, whole blood, serum and a nasopharyngeal or oropharyngeal swab were collected from each participant by mobile phlebotomists. Prospective study participants could optionally give additional blood draws and questionnaires over an approximately 2-month period. Prospective study blood samples were shipped either frozen or at room temperature before DNA extraction.

This chain joins TRBV6-5 to TRBJ2-7, and 13 junctional nucleotides match TRBD2. Sequenced material: PBMCs or T cells enriched from blood (not recorded which). The source of this sequence is a woman in her forties or fifties who had been exposed to COVID-19. The CDR3 in this case is CASSYSRGLAGEQYF. In nucleotides, the sequence is TGTGCCAGCAGTTACTCGAGGGGACTAGCGGGGGAGCAGTACTTC.